The rows below give T cell receptor beta chains drawn from one sample of a study of T-cell memory formation after mild COVID-19. MiXCR, run by TCRdb on the 5' RACE reads, gives a single entry per CDR3 protein. This sample yields roughly 610,000 distinct CDR3 sequences, of which approximately 15% are seen a single time; around 8.1% belongs to the top ten. Sequencing was performed on PBMCs or a T cell subset sorted from them (not recorded which). Receptors originate from an adult woman who had mild COVID-19 (a few samples of this study predate the infection). Cell type and time point are not known. Both conserved end residues are trimmed from each CDR3. The order of the fields is J gene, V gene, CDR3 protein.

>TRBJ2-3|TRBV20-1
SARDRRGFTDTQY
>TRBJ2-5|TRBV7-8
ASSPGLEGTQY
>TRBJ2-5|TRBV7-2
ASSPRRGLVETQY
>TRBJ2-1|TRBV25-1
ASSETTGYEQF
>TRBJ2-7|TRBV29-1
SVEGMGQGASYEQY
>TRBJ1-1|TRBV5-8
ASSSVTGTGVIEAF
>TRBJ2-3|TRBV7-3
ASSLPHTDTQY
>TRBJ1-4|TRBV5-1
ASSLEASNEKLF
>TRBJ1-5|TRBV19
ASSSRDKDQPQH
>TRBJ1-6|TRBV27
ASNKGGNSPLH
>TRBJ2-4|TRBV6-1
ASSARGGKNIQY
>TRBJ2-3|TRBV20-1
SARTGGPDTQY
>TRBJ2-7|TRBV5-1
ASSEGLTYEQY
>TRBJ1-2|TRBV27
ASSLSGDYGYT
>TRBJ2-1|TRBV9
ASSVGLDGGSYNEQF
>TRBJ2-7|TRBV7-2
ASSLGWYEQY
>TRBJ2-3|TRBV27
ASSPLPGLTISTDTQY
>TRBJ2-1|TRBV15
ATSRDRLAVEQF
>TRBJ2-1|TRBV6-2/TRBV6-3
ASSYSRESSYNEQF
>TRBJ1-1|TRBV25-1
ASSPSGWDTEAF
>TRBJ2-2|TRBV24-1
ATSDQGPGRTGELF
>TRBJ1-2|TRBV5-1
ASSLLPGSISGYGYT
>TRBJ2-1|TRBV19
ASSEGLWYNEQF
>TRBJ1-3|TRBV7-3
WRGTGNTIY
>TRBJ2-2|TRBV5-1
ASIPSGAGDGELF
>TRBJ2-5|TRBV27
ASSGLEKTQY
>TRBJ1-1|TRBV27
ASSFSPYTEAF
>TRBJ2-1|TRBV24-1
ATSDAGVRSSYNEQF
>TRBJ1-2|TRBV6-2/TRBV6-3
ASSYARGSYGYT
>TRBJ1-2|TRBV4-1
ASSLSSTGPYGYT
>TRBJ1-1|TRBV11-2
ASSLDQGQGGAF
>TRBJ2-7|TRBV4-1
ASSQRTGWILEQY
>TRBJ2-3|TRBV12-3/TRBV12-4
ASSPSGTTDTQY
>TRBJ2-7|TRBV4-1
ASSPTLGTDYEQY
>TRBJ2-7|TRBV5-1
ASSLDLAVSYEQY
>TRBJ2-5|TRBV11-3
ASSSETPRGTQY
>TRBJ2-5|TRBV2
ASSFLVGGAETQY
>TRBJ2-3|TRBV7-3
ASSANPQGKSDTQY
>TRBJ2-7|TRBV5-5
ASSLGTGLNEQY
>TRBJ2-5|TRBV7-9
ASSLEKWRETQY
>TRBJ1-1|TRBV6-1
ASSVRKGDMRTEAF
>TRBJ1-6|TRBV5-5
ASSPRGADSPLH
>TRBJ1-5|TRBV25-1
ASSESVGPQH
>TRBJ2-1|TRBV5-1
ASSLPGREQF
>TRBJ2-7|TRBV29-1
SVQRNSGDEQY
>TRBJ2-6|TRBV7-9
ASSLALGTTVSGANVLT
>TRBJ2-3|TRBV28
ASSSPSGSTDTQY
>TRBJ2-5|TRBV7-3
ASSSSLAGGAQY
>TRBJ2-2|TRBV5-6
ASSLRDRGSGELF
>TRBJ2-3|TRBV7-2
ASSTDRERTQY
>TRBJ2-1|TRBV7-6
ASSLEASGLGEQF